Following are 22 T cell receptor beta chains from one sample sequenced in a study of cytomegalovirus exposure and HLA in healthy donors. The study ran its PCR with 60 Vbeta and 13 Jbeta primers. Sequencing used immunoSEQ multiplex PCR; TCRdb keeps in-frame clones, though not all of them. Here the sample spans about 170,000 clones, roughly 80% being singletons. Sequenced material: PBMCs. The receptors were gathered from a woman younger than 35 in good health and CMV-seronegative.

J is TRBJ2-5 and V is TRBV28; D possibly corresponds to TRBD2 (5 bases). The V end lost 8 bases, the J end lost 5 bases, and 12 bases lay between the germline ends. Germline V gene data show CDR1 as MDHEN and CDR2 as SYDVKM. The CDR3 covers 12 residues. The CDR3 nucleotides read TGTGCCAGCGGGAGTGGCTTTGAGACCCAGTACTTC. Protein: CASGSGFETQYF.

The chain is built from TRBV18 and TRBJ1-4; D not certain. The germline V gene encodes CDR1 KGHSH and CDR2 LQKENI. The CDR3 spans 17 residues. V lost 5 bases and J lost 8, with 24 bases in between. CDR3 region: CASSTVGIGGGREKLFF. The CDR3, as DNA: TGTGCCAGCTCAACAGTTGGAATCGGAGGAGGTCGGGAAAAACTGTTTTTT.

This chain links TRBV27 with TRBJ2-1, with D perhaps matching TRBD1 (6 bases). This CDR3 comprises 17 residues. Germline lookup yields CDR1 MNHEY and CDR2 SMNVEV (reference sequence). V was pared by 6 bases and J by 0 bases, with 18 bases between. The CDR3 nucleotides read TGTGCCAGCAGGTCAGCATCTCAGGGGAGCTCCTACAATGAGCAGTTCTTC. This gives the protein CASRSASQGSSYNEQFF.

V usage is TRBV5-5 and J usage is TRBJ2-7, with a tentative D call TRBD2 (6 bases). Germline CDR1 reads SGHKS; CDR2 reads YYEKEE (reference sequence). V was clipped by 1 base and J by 3 bases, with 11 bases between them. The CDR3 spans 14 residues. DNA for the CDR3: TGTGCCAGCAGCTTGTGGACGGGAGTCTACGAGCAGTACTTC. The encoded protein is CASSLWTGVYEQYF.

The chain is built from TRBV11-2 and TRBJ2-5; 10 bases agree with TRBD2. The germline CDR1 and CDR2 sequences are SGHAT and FQNNGV. The CDR3 extends over 15 amino acids. Germline trimming cut 5 bases from V and 9 bases from J; bases unmatched to any gene: 12. The CDR3 is CASSPIAGGFPAQYF. The CDR3 nucleotides are TGTGCCAGCAGCCCGATAGCGGGAGGCTTCCCGGCCCAGTACTTC.

The chain is built from TRBV2 and TRBJ2-7; D is unclear. Trimming took 2 bases from V and 1 from J, leaving 3 bases between them. The CDR3 is made up of 12 amino acids. The V gene's germline CDR1 is SNHLY and CDR2 FYNNEI. CDR3 residues: CASSEQSYEQYF. For the CDR3, the DNA is TGTGCCAGCAGTGAACAGTCCTACGAGCAGTACTTC.

CDR3 DNA: TGTGCCAGCAGCACGGACACCCAGGGCTACACCTTC. Residues: CASSTDTQGYTF. This chain connects TRBV28 to TRBJ1-2; maybe TRBD1 (5 bases). Germline CDR1 and CDR2: MDHEN and SYDVKM. CDR3 size: 12 residues. The V end was cut by 6 bases, the J end by 8 bases, with 13 bases between.

J is TRBJ1-5 and V is TRBV11-2; D unclear. Between the trimmed V and J ends, which lost 2 bases and 2 bases, there was a span of 13 bases. Germline-derived CDR1 and CDR2 are SGHAT and FQNNGV. The CDR3 is 16 amino acids. CDR3 in DNA: TGTGCCAGCAGCTTACGGCCCAAAGGAGGCAATCAGCCCCAGCATTTT. Translating gives CASSLRPKGGNQPQHF.

This chain links TRBV14 with TRBJ1-2; the D gene is possibly TRBD1 (5 bases). CDR1 and CDR2 (germline): SGHDN, FVKESK. The CDR3 runs 14 residues. V lost 4 bases, J lost 7 bases, and 16 bases lay in between. The CDR3 loop reads CASSPGRGIIGYTF. The CDR3 DNA follows: TGTGCCAGCAGCCCCGGACGGGGGATTATTGGCTACACCTTC.

This clone was seen just once. The chain uses TRBV5-4 and TRBJ1-2; a possible D gene is TRBD1 (5 bases). V lost 7 bases to trimming and J lost 3 bases, with 10 bases between them. Germline lookup yields CDR1 SGHNT and CDR2 YYREEE (reference sequence). The CDR3 runs 12 residues. The CDR3: CASSRGDYGYTF. The CDR3 bases are TGTGCCAGCTCCCGGGGGGACTATGGCTACACCTTC.

This sequence joins TRBV10-3 and TRBJ1-2; 10 bases map to TRBD1. With 2 bases clipped from V and 8 bases from J, the junction kept 8 bases outside the gene matches. The CDR3 consists of 15 residues. The germline V gene encodes CDR1 ENHRY and CDR2 SYGVKD. The DNA for the CDR3 is TGTGCCATCAGTGAGGAGGGACAGGGGACGGAGGGCTACACCTTC. It is translated as CAISEEGQGTEGYTF.

This clone was counted a few times. The chain is built from TRBV7-2 and TRBJ1-5, with D possibly matching TRBD1 (6 bases). Between the trimmed V and J ends, which lost 1 base and 3 bases, there was a span of 13 bases. The CDR3 runs to 16 residues. The germline V gene has CDR1 SGHTA and CDR2 FQGNSA. The CDR3 region is CASSLVGGQNNQPQHF. Written as DNA, the CDR3 is TGTGCCAGCAGCTTAGTCGGCGGACAGAACAATCAGCCCCAGCATTTT.

The chain has TRBV6-1 and TRBJ1-5; D call uncertain. The CDR3 spans 12 residues. The germline V and J ends were trimmed by 7 bases and 4 bases, with 8 bases remaining between them. Germline V gene sequence: CDR1 MNHNS, CDR2 SASEGT. CDR3 sequence (DNA): TGTGCCAGCAATACTCTTAATCAGCCCCAGCATTTT. This codes for CASNTLNQPQHF.

This clone was seen more than once but under ten times. This chain's CDR3 is CASTPSDLGNEQYF. For the CDR3, the DNA is TGTGCCAGCACCCCATCGGACTTGGGGAACGAGCAGTACTTC. The chain is built from TRBV2 and TRBJ2-7; a weak D match, TRBD2 (5 bases). Germline CDR1 and CDR2: SNHLY and FYNNEI. The length of the CDR3 is 14 residues. Trimming took off 7 bases at V and 5 bases at J, with 18 bases between the two ends.

The chain joins TRBV9 to TRBJ2-7; TRBD2 aligns across 7 bases. V lost 7 bases, J lost 2 bases, and 9 bases stayed unmatched. Germline V gives CDR1 SGDLS, CDR2 YYNGEE. The CDR3 has 14 residues. The CDR3 region is CASGSSSGTYEQYF. The CDR3, as DNA: TGTGCCAGCGGTTCATCTAGCGGTACCTACGAGCAGTACTTC.

This chain connects TRBV6-5 to TRBJ1-1; TRBD1 agrees at 9 bases. The CDR3 runs 15 residues. Germline V lookup: CDR1 MNHEY, CDR2 SVGAGI. V was clipped by 8 bases and J by 3 bases; unmatched bases: 10. The DNA of the CDR3 is TGTGCCAGCTATGGGGACAGGGACCTCTACACTGAAGCTTTCTTT. This encodes CASYGDRDLYTEAFF.

V and J are TRBV2 and TRBJ1-5; D is unresolved. The CDR3 contains 14 residues. Trimming left V 8 bases short and J 9 bases short, with 20 bases between. CDR1 and CDR2 (germline): SNHLY, FYNNEI. As DNA, the CDR3 is TGTGCCAGCCGATATTCCGGTCAATCAGGGCCCCAGCATTTT. Protein product: CASRYSGQSGPQHF.

Worth noting for this clone: One end of the junction fails to match germline, which may point to a read error. The chain combines TRBV7-7 with TRBJ2-2, with D tentatively TRBD1 (6 bases). Per the germline V gene, CDR1 is SSHAT and CDR2 is FNYEAQ (reference sequence). This CDR3 region has 15 residues. The chain's CDR3 is CASTPGVGVTGELFF. Here the CDR3 DNA reads TGTGCTAGCACTCCAGGGGTGGGCGTAACCGGGGAGCTGTTTTTT.

This clone occurred a few times. The chain uses TRBV7-2 and TRBJ2-5, with TRBD1 matching over 8 bases. Gene TRBJ2-7 matches the end of the DNA better, so the J call may be wrong. CDR3 length: 14 residues. CDR1 and CDR2 (germline): SGHTA, FQGNSA. This CDR3 is CASSSLTGVPEQYF. The CDR3 nucleotides read TGTGCCAGCAGCTCCCTGACAGGGGTTCCCGAGCAGTACTTC.

The chain uses TRBV18 and TRBJ2-1, with a tentative D call TRBD1 (5 bases). Germline CDR1 KGHSH, CDR2 LQKENI. V lost 3 bases and J 6 bases, leaving 15 bases between the germline ends. The CDR3 sequence is 15 residues long. The CDR3 sequence is CASSPGQGPGNEQFF. The CDR3 DNA reads TGTGCCAGCTCACCGGGGCAGGGTCCTGGCAATGAGCAGTTCTTC. Supplemented by reference TRBV18 and TRBJ2-1, the full variable domain reads NAGVMQNPRHLVRRRGQEARLRCSPMKGHSHVYWYRQLPEEGLKFMVYLQKENIIDESGMPKERFSAEFPKEGPSILRIQQVVRGDSAAYFCASSPGQGPGNEQFFGPGTRLTVL.

The rearrangement uses TRBV5-8 and TRBJ1-5, with no clear D. The germline V and J ends were trimmed by 1 base and 0 bases, with 14 bases remaining between them. Per the germline V gene, CDR1 is SGHTS and CDR2 is YDEGEE. The CDR3 is 17 residues long. For the CDR3, the DNA is TGTGCCAGCAGCTTGTGGGCAGTAGAATATAGCAATCAGCCCCAGCATTTT. Its protein product is CASSLWAVEYSNQPQHF. The entire variable domain, with the rest obtained from reference TRBV5-8 and TRBJ1-5, is as follows: EAGVTQSPTHLIKTRGQQATLRCSPISGHTSVYWYQQALGLGLQFLLWYDEGEERNRGNFPPRFSGRQFPNYSSELNVNALELEDSALYLCASSLWAVEYSNQPQHFGDGTRLSIL.

This chain joins TRBV5-6 and TRBJ2-5; 9 nucleotides match TRBD1. The end of the DNA is better explained by TRBJ2-7, so the J call may be wrong. The CDR3 has 13 amino acids. Germline V gene sequence: CDR1 SGHDT, CDR2 YYEEEE. The CDR3 sequence is CASSLDRGDEQYF. CDR3 DNA: TGTGCCAGCAGCCTGGACAGGGGAGACGAGCAGTACTTC.